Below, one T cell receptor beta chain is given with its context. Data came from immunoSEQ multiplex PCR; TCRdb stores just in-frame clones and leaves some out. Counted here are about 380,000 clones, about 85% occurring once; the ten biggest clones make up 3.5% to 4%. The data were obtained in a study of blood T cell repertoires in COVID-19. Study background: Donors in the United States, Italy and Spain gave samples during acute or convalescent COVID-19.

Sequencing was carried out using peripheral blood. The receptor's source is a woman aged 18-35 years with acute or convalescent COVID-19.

The CDR3 sequence is CAWSPRLGEVFF. In nucleotides, the CDR3 is TGTGCCTGGAGTCCAAGACTCGGAGAAGTGTTTTTT. The chain couples TRBV30 to TRBJ1-4, with D unclear. CDR1 and CDR2 from the germline V gene are GTSNPN and SVGIG (reference sequence). The CDR3 is 12 residues long. The germline V and J ends were trimmed by 2 bases and 15 bases, with 16 bases remaining between them.